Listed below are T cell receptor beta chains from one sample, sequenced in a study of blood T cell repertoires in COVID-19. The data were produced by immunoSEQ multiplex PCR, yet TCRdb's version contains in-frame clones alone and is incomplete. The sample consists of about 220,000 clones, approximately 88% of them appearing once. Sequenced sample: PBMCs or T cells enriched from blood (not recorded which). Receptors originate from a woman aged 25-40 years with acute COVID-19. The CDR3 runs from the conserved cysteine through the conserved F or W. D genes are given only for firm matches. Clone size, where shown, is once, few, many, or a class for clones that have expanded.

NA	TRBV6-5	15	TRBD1	CASSKGQGGTYGYTF
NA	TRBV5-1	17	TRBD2	CASSLRAGGHKVDEQFF
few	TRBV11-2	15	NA	CASSLDGVYNSPLHF
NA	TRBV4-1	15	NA	CASSHRLLLGETQYF
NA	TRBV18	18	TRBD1	CASSPAGQGGGMNTEAFF
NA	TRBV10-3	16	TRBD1	CAISALTGTVNYGYTF
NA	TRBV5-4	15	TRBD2	CASSQAGLNTGELFF
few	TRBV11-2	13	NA	CASSLGRNQPQHF
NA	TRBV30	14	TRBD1	CACGRDSNNYGYTF
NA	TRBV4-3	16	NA	CASSQDKLGIQETQYF
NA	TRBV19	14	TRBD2	CASKRGGSTDTQYF
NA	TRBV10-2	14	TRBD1	CASSPGTGIYGYTF
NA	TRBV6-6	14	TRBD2	CASSSTSGTYEQYF
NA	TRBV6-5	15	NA	CASTLRATGNYGYTF
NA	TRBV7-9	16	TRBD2	CASSPSGGAFYNEQFF
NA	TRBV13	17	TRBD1	CASSPTGRWTGGYGYTF
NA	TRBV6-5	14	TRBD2	CASSFRLAQDTQYF
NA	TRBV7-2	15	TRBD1	CASSFTGTGWGEQFF
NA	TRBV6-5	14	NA	CASGGSSYNSPLHF
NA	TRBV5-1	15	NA	CASSLAGLSGDGYTF
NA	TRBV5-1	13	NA	CASRSGQNTEAFF
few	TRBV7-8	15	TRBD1	CASNKEGQDGNTIYF
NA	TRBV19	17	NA	CASQQGRWGNSNQPQHF
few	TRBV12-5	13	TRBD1	CASDYRGNTEAFF
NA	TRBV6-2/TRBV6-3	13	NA	CASSPPFGGRAFF
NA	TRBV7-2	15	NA	CASRPGGLETNEQFF
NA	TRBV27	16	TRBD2	CASSLWTGGSTDTQYF
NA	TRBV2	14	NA	CASSEVGLGYGYTF
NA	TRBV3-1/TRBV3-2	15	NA	CASSQEGRLNQPQHF
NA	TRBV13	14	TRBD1	CASSLRDSQETQYF
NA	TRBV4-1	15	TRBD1	CASSQVTGGGYEQYF
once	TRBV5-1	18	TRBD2	CASSWGLAGGIGTDTQYF
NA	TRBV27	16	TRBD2	CASTSLSGGSYNEQFF
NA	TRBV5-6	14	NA	CASSFQDIHEKLFF
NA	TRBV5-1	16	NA	CASSLNAGVGDTEAFF
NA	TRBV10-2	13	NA	CASVLGATDTQYF
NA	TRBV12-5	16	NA	CASGLVAGTYNQPQHF
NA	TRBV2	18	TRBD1	CAILDRAGGTLGNTEAFF
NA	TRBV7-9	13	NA	CASSTRLDETQYF
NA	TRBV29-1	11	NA	CSVVWQGQAFF
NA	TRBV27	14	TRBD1	CASSPGTGVTGYTF